This T cell receptor (beta chain) is from a study of blood T cell repertoires in COVID-19. Study-wide background: The samples span acute and convalescent COVID-19 from the United States, Italy and Spain. Nucleic acid was either cDNA or gDNA, and it came from T cells, B-cell-depleted T cells, or PBMCs.

Participants spanned ages about 18 to 89 years and resided in about two dozen US areas. A case of COVID-19 had been met by exposed participants within 2 weeks before study entry. The table came from immunoSEQ multiplex PCR; TCRdb's copy has only in-frame clones and leaves some out. The sample records a few hundred thousand clones, 88% being singletons. Germline V lookup: CDR1 SGHRS, CDR2 YFSETQ. V lost 5 bases and J lost 7, with 15 bases in between. The CDR3 runs to 13 residues. The sequence was obtained from a woman aged 25 to 45 who had been exposed to COVID-19. The sample was PBMCs or T cells enriched from blood (not recorded which). The chain links TRBV5-1 to TRBJ1-2; D ambiguous. CDR3 amino acids: CASSLNNLAGYTF. CDR3 coding DNA: TGCGCCAGCAGTTTGAATAATTTGGCTGGCTACACCTTC.